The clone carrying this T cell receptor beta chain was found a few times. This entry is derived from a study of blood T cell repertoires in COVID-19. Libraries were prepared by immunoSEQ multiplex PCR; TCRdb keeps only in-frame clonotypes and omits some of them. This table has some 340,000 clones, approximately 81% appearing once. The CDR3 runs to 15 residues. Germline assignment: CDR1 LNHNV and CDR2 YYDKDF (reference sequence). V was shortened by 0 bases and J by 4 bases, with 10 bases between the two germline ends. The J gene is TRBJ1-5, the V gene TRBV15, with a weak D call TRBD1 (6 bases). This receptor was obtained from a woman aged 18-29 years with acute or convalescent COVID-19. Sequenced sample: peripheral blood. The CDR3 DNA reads TGTGCCACCAGCAGAGATCGAGGACAGAATCAGCCCCAGCATTTT. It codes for CATSRDRGQNQPQHF.